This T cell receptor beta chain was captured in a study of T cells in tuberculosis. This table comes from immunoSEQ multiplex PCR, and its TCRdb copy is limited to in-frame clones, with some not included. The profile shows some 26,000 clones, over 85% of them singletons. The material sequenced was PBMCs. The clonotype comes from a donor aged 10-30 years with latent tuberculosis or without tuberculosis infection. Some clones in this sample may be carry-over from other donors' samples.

The CDR3 nucleotides read TGTGCCAGTAGTATAGGGTTTGCGAGCGGGAGGGGGCACACCGGGGAGCTGTTTTTT. Amino acid sequence: CASSIGFASGRGHTGELFF. The genes are TRBV19 and TRBJ2-2; TRBD2 agrees at 10 bases. CDR1 and CDR2 (germline): LNHDA, SQIVND (reference sequence). The J segment lost 3 bases and the V segment lost 1 base, leaving 11 bases of the junction unmatched. This CDR3 comprises 19 residues.